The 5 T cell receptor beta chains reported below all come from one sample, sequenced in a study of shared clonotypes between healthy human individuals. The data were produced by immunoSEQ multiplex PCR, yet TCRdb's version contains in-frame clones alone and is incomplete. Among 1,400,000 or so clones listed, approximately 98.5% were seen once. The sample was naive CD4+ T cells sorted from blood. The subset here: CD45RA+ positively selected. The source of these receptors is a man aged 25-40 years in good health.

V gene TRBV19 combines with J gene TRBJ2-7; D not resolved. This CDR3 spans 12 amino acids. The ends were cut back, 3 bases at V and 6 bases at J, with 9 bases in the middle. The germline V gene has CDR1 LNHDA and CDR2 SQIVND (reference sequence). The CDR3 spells CASSILNSEQYF. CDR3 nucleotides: TGTGCCAGTAGTATTCTCAACTCCGAGCAGTACTTC.

CDR3 protein: CASNSGQVTGELFF. The CDR3 coding sequence is TGTGCCAGTAACTCAGGACAGGTCACCGGGGAGCTGTTTTTT. The genes are TRBV19 and TRBJ2-2; 7 positions match TRBD1. The CDR3 extends over 14 amino acids. The germline gives CDR1 LNHDA, CDR2 SQIVND (reference sequence). V shed 7 bases and J 4 bases; nucleotides not matched to a gene: 6.

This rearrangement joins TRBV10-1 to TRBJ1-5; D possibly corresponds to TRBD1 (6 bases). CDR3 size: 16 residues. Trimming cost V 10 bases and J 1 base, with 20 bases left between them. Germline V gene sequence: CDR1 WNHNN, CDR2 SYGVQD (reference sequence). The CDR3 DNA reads TGCGCCACCAACCCCCTTACGGACAGAAGCAATCAGCCCCAGCATTTT. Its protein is CATNPLTDRSNQPQHF.

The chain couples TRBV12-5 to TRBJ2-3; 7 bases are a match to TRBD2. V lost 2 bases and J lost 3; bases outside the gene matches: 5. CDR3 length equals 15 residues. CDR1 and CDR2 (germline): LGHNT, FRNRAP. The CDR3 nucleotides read TGTGCTAGTGGTTTGAGCGGGGCGGGGACAGATACGCAGTATTTT. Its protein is CASGLSGAGTDTQYF.

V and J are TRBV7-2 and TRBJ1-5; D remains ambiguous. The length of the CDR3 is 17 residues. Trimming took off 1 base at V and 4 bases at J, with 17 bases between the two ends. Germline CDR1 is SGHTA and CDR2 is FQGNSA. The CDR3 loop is CASSLVGSSAGNQPQHF. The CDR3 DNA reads TGTGCCAGCAGCTTAGTGGGTTCCTCTGCGGGTAATCAGCCCCAGCATTTT.